This TCR beta chain stems from a study of blood T cells in healthy people across ages (dated by TCRdb to between 2014 and 2017). The study in broad terms: In model experiments, roughly one uniquely barcoded TCR beta cDNA molecule per two T cells was captured by template switching. Using deep sequencing normalized with unique cDNA molecular identifiers, the study measured how TCR beta repertoire diversity changes with age. Donors of different ages were randomly distributed across sequencing lanes to avoid experimental bias. The donors were split into four age groups: young (average around 16 years), middle-aged (39), aged (more than 55) and long-lived (over 80). Using the same blood draw, the study looked at two additional independent replicas of 1 million unique cDNA reads for two donors, one aged 18 to 30 and the other aged 80 or older.

For this clonotype: What antigen it recognizes has not been identified. Base qualities are missing; no much larger clone stands one base away.

CDR1 SGHDN and CDR2 FVKESK were looked up in the germline V gene. The V end loses 3 bases and the J end loses 11 bases, and a stretch of 11 bases separates them. Including cysteine and phenylalanine, the CDR3 has 13 amino acids. Kept here is only the CDR3 DNA, which spans 39 bases and is read in frame from base 1. Receptor amplification or capture employed 5' RACE. This sample was sequenced with an Illumina HiSeq 2500. A second about 6 to 11 cycle PCR used a sample-barcoded 5' primer and a J-beta primer mix. Each TCR beta cDNA molecule received a unique molecular identifier from a template-switch 5' adaptor carrying 12 random nucleotides. At least 2.5 million CDR3-containing paired-end reads were obtained from each sample. The Mint cDNA synthesis kit, primed by a TRBC-specific oligonucleotide, was used to synthesize first-strand cDNA from all RNA. Following uracil-DNA glycosylase treatment, a first 18-cycle PCR with universal primers M1SS and BC2_uni_R was performed on all cDNA. Per the authors' processing: For normalization, 1 million high-quality reads were randomly selected from each sample, with every read carrying a distinct molecular identifier. Instead of being binned into consensus sequences, reads that shared molecular identifiers were thrown out. MiTCR, set to a Q25 quality threshold and the strictest error-elimination algorithm, was used for CDR3 identification, clonotype clustering and error correction. Lower-bound total TCR beta diversity was estimated with a nonparametric unseen species model using Euler transformation. TCRdb trimmed public reads at Q25 via fastp, called clones via MiXCR and kept in-frame beta chains. Rows are unified per CDR3 protein, each entry keeping the most common DNA and genes. The V and J calls were determined by TCRdb, not by the authors. The sample contains 1.5 million to 2 million distinct CDR3 sequences, roughly 27% of them found a single time. The ten largest clones add up to 7.7% of the sample.

What the work shows at the level of the full study, not this receptor alone: Total diversity estimates from one million sequenced T cells were considered lower bounds and underestimates. Bulk unsorted PBMC profiling prevented conclusive comparison of naive and antigen-experienced compartments. Compared with the aged group, more naive CD4+ T cells, fewer expanded clones and increased TCR diversity were shown by the long-lived group, suggesting age selection. Observed TCR beta diversity correlated strongly with the percentage of naive T cells measured by flow cytometry. As age increased, observed TCR beta diversity per million T cells dropped in a roughly linear way, and a significant reduction was already evident by age 40. Because donor CMV infection status was unknown, age-related changes in expanded clonotypes were potentially confounded.

The roughly 38 donors, aged about 6 to 100 years, were systemically healthy Caucasian individuals from Russia. Around 10 milliliters of peripheral blood were collected from each donor into EDTA-treated Vacutainer tubes. PBMCs were isolated by Ficoll-Paque density-gradient centrifugation, with at least 6 million obtained per sample. Trizol reagent was used to extract total RNA from the PBMCs, yielding at least 6 micrograms per sample. The percentages of naive CD45RAhigh/CD27high T cells were determined by flow cytometry on a PBMC aliquot from every donor. The sample comprised blood. The receptor's source is a woman between 25 and 40 years old in good health. The V gene is TRBV14 and the J gene is TRBJ1-6, with the D segment identity uncertain. The sequenced DNA: TGTGCCAGCAGCCAGGGGTTCGGGCCACCCCTCCACTTT. Translated, it reads CASSQGFGPPLHF.